This T cell receptor beta chain was captured in a study of shared clonotypes between healthy human individuals. How the authors handled the data: Without quality scores, immunoSEQ junctional reads could not be filtered like full-length reads. Profiled with immunoSEQ multiplex PCR; TCRdb holds only in-frame clones, not every one. Clone size and V and J calls were adopted from that table, with D and trimming inferred from the DNA. The repertoire consists of roughly 2.5 million clones, with just over 90% occurring once and the leading ten covering roughly 0.14%. V was clipped by 3 bases and J by 0 bases, with 12 bases between them. The CDR3 is 15 amino acids. From germline, CDR1 is SGHRS and CDR2 YFSETQ.

J is TRBJ2-5 and V is TRBV5-1; possibly TRBD1 for D (6 bases). The TCR was taken from a man aged 18 to 30 in good health. The material sequenced was naive CD4+ T cells sorted from blood. The subset is: CD45RA+ positively selected. The CDR3 is CASSWGRQDQETQYF. In nucleotides, the CDR3 is TGCGCCAGCAGCTGGGGTCGACAGGACCAAGAGACCCAGTACTTC.